The 25 T cell receptor beta chains below come from one sample, sequenced in a study of cytomegalovirus exposure and HLA in healthy donors. The data were produced by immunoSEQ multiplex PCR, yet TCRdb's version contains in-frame clones alone and is incomplete. The sample consists of 170,000 or so clones, around 82% of them appearing once. Sequenced sample: PBMCs. The receptor source for this set is a woman between 18 and 30 years old in good health and CMV-seropositive.

The chain links TRBV27 to TRBJ2-7; D might be TRBD1 (6 bases). Germline CDR1 MNHEY, CDR2 SMNVEV (reference sequence). This CDR3 spans 13 amino acids. V shed 2 bases and J shed 5 bases, with 10 bases lying between them. The CDR3 DNA reads as TGTGCCAGCAGTTTAACAGGGTTGAACGAGCAGTACTTC. Translating gives CASSLTGLNEQYF.

The gene calls are TRBV6-1 and TRBJ1-1; D call uncertain. The CDR3 covers 14 residues. CDR1 is MNHNS, CDR2 SASEGT, per germline. V was clipped by 4 bases and J by 6 bases, with 15 bases between them. The CDR3 DNA sequence: TGTGCCAGCAGTGTAGACCGGTATGGAGCTGAAGCTTTCTTT. Its translation: CASSVDRYGAEAFF.

This chain links TRBV27 with TRBJ1-1; 7 bases are shared with TRBD1. The trim removed 5 bases at V and 4 bases at J, leaving 10 bases unmatched. The CDR3 consists of 15 residues. Germline V gene sequence: CDR1 MNHEY, CDR2 SMNVEV (reference sequence). The CDR3 loop reads CASSPQTGKITEAFF. Written as DNA, the CDR3 is TGTGCCAGCAGTCCCCAGACAGGGAAGATCACTGAAGCTTTCTTT.

The chain combines TRBV10-1 with TRBJ2-2; tentative D call: TRBD1 (7 bases). The V end lost 10 bases, the J end lost 5 bases, and 17 bases lay between the germline ends. Germline V gene lookup returns CDR1 WNHNN and CDR2 SYGVQD (reference sequence). The CDR3 covers 14 residues. CDR3 nucleotides: TGCGCCACCGCGGGGACAGATAAGACCGGGGAGCTGTTTTTT. Translating it yields CATAGTDKTGELFF.

The chain has TRBV5-4 and TRBJ1-1; D possibly corresponds to TRBD1 (5 bases). This CDR3 has 14 residues. Trimming took off 1 base at V and 3 bases at J, with 10 bases between the two ends. Germline loops: CDR1 SGHNT, CDR2 YYREEE (reference sequence). CDR3 coding DNA: TGTGCCAGCAGCTTGAGTGGGGCCGACACTGAAGCTTTCTTT. Translation: CASSLSGADTEAFF.

This rearrangement joins TRBV7-2 to TRBJ1-6, with 7 bases that match TRBD1. CDR3 length: 16 residues. The germline gives CDR1 SGHTA, CDR2 FQGNSA. V lost 1 base, J lost 8 bases, and 8 bases stayed unmatched. This CDR3 is CASSLERDRAYSPLHF. The CDR3 region has the DNA TGTGCCAGCAGCTTAGAACGGGACAGAGCCTATTCACCCCTCCACTTT.

The chain links TRBV4-3 to TRBJ1-1, with D uncertain. CDR1 is LGHNA and CDR2 is YSLEER in the germline V gene. Trimming stripped 1 base from V and 0 bases from J, with 9 bases between. This CDR3 spans 15 amino acids. CDR3 nucleotides: TGCGCCAGCAGCCAAGGTGTATCCGTGAACACTGAAGCTTTCTTT. Translation gives CASSQGVSVNTEAFF.

The V gene is TRBV11-2, the J gene TRBJ1-1; TRBD1 matches 7 bases. Per the germline V gene, CDR1 is SGHAT and CDR2 is FQNNGV. This CDR3 has 15 amino acids. V shed 2 bases and J 0 bases; nucleotides not matched to a gene: 3. CDR3 in amino acids: CASSLSRGVNTEAFF. The CDR3 region has the DNA TGTGCCAGCAGCTTAAGCAGGGGGGTGAACACTGAAGCTTTCTTT.

The gene calls are TRBV15 and TRBJ2-7; D unclear. The CDR3 has 16 amino acids. With 3 bases removed from V and 3 bases from J, the gap between germline ends came to 18 bases. CDR1 and CDR2 from the germline V gene are LNHNV and YYDKDF (reference sequence). The CDR3 coding sequence is TGTGCCACCAGCAGTCAGGCAGCCCGCAGAGACTACGAGCAGTACTTC. This sequence encodes CATSSQAARRDYEQYF.

This chain links TRBV27 with TRBJ2-7; TRBD1 aligns across 7 bases. The J segment lost 2 bases and the V segment lost 6 bases, leaving 7 bases of the junction unmatched. Germline assignment: CDR1 MNHEY and CDR2 SMNVEV (reference sequence). The CDR3 contains 14 residues. CDR3: CASRRTGITYEQYF. The CDR3 DNA follows: TGTGCCAGCAGGCGGACAGGAATAACCTACGAGCAGTACTTC.

J is TRBJ1-1 and V is TRBV5-4, with 10 nucleotides matching TRBD1. V gave up 4 bases and J gave up 6 bases; unmatched junction bases: 9. There are 15 residues in the CDR3. Germline values: CDR1 SGHNT, CDR2 YYREEE (reference sequence). The CDR3 bases are TGTGCCAGCAGCCCGACCGGACAGGGGGTCGCTGAAGCTTTCTTT. It codes for CASSPTGQGVAEAFF.

The V gene is TRBV2, the J gene TRBJ1-2; D gene unclear. Germline V gene lookup returns CDR1 SNHLY and CDR2 FYNNEI. The V end was cut by 7 bases, the J end by 8 bases, with 17 bases between. This CDR3 has 13 amino acids. CDR3 sequence reads: CASKGSQPPGYTF. CDR3 nucleotide sequence: TGTGCCAGCAAAGGGAGCCAACCACCAGGCTACACCTTC.

This clone was observed a single time. This rearrangement joins TRBV27 to TRBJ2-3, with D perhaps matching TRBD2 (7 bases). The CDR3 consists of 15 residues. V lost 2 bases, J lost 3 bases, and 12 bases lay in between. The germline gives CDR1 MNHEY, CDR2 SMNVEV (reference sequence). The CDR3 loop reads CASSLERGHTDTQYF. The CDR3 DNA is TGTGCCAGCAGTTTAGAGCGGGGACATACAGATACGCAGTATTTT.

This chain joins TRBV10-3 and TRBJ2-7, with TRBD1 as a possible D gene (7 bases). The germline gives CDR1 ENHRY, CDR2 SYGVKD. This CDR3 spans 14 amino acids. Trimming took 6 bases from V and 5 from J, leaving 17 bases between them. CDR3 amino acids: CAISRQGGGNEQYF. CDR3 sequence (DNA): TGTGCCATCAGCCGACAGGGAGGAGGGAACGAGCAGTACTTC.

This clone was observed a few times. This chain links TRBV9 with TRBJ2-7, with D perhaps TRBD2 (5 bases). Between the trimmed V and J ends, which lost 4 bases and 2 bases, there was a span of 13 bases. The CDR3 consists of 14 residues. In germline, CDR1 is SGDLS, CDR2 YYNGEE. The CDR3 protein is CASSSLDGAYEQYF. The CDR3 nucleotides are TGTGCCAGCAGCTCTTTAGACGGGGCCTACGAGCAGTACTTC. Complete variable domain (other parts from reference TRBV9 and TRBJ2-7): DSGVTQTPKHLITATGQRVTLRCSPRSGDLSVYWYQQSLDQGLQFLIQYYNGEERAKGNILERFSAQQFPDLHSELNLSSLELGDSALYFCASSSLDGAYEQYFGPGTRLTVT.

This clone has only one observation. The V gene is TRBV19, the J gene TRBJ1-2, with D uncertain. Per the germline V gene, CDR1 is LNHDA and CDR2 is SQIVND (reference sequence). The CDR3 covers 14 residues. Trimming took off 3 bases at V and 8 bases at J, with 16 bases between the two ends. The CDR3 DNA reads as TGTGCCAGTAGTATTTTTAGAGGGTCTGGCGGCTACACCTTC. This codes for CASSIFRGSGGYTF. The complete variable domain, with remaining parts taken from reference TRBV19 and TRBJ1-2, reads DGGITQSPKYLFRKEGQNVTLSCEQNLNHDAMYWYRQDPGQGLRLIYYSQIVNDFQKGDIAEGYSVSREKKESFPLTVTSAQKNPTAFYLCASSIFRGSGGYTFGSGTRLTVV.

The rearrangement uses TRBV7-2 and TRBJ2-7, with a possible D match to TRBD2 (5 bases). The length of the CDR3 is 14 residues. Germline V lookup: CDR1 SGHTA, CDR2 FQGNSA. Trimming removed 0 bases from V and 3 bases from J, with 9 bases in between. The DNA for the CDR3 is TGTGCCAGCAGCTTAGCCCTACTAGACTACGAGCAGTACTTC. It encodes CASSLALLDYEQYF. The full variable domain, its missing parts supplied by reference TRBV7-2 and TRBJ2-7, is GAGVSQSPSNKVTEKGKDVELRCDPISGHTALYWYRQSLGQGLEFLIYFQGNSAPDKSGLPSDRFSAERTGGSVSTLTIQRTQQEDSAVYLCASSLALLDYEQYFGPGTRLTVT.

V and J are TRBV19 and TRBJ1-2; 8 nucleotides align to TRBD1. The germline gives CDR1 LNHDA, CDR2 SQIVND (reference sequence). This CDR3 is 15 amino acids long. V dropped 5 bases and J dropped 2; count of bases not matched to a gene: 7. The CDR3 loop reads CASSARTGTNYGYTF. The CDR3 region has the DNA TGTGCCAGTAGTGCTCGGACAGGGACGAACTATGGCTACACCTTC.

This chain connects TRBV10-2 to TRBJ2-3, with 11 bases identical to TRBD2. CDR3 size: 15 residues. Germline CDR1 WSHSY, CDR2 SAAADI. V was pared by 8 bases and J by 5 bases, with 9 bases of the junction left unmatched. CDR3 residues: CASALAGALGDTQYF. Written as DNA, the CDR3 is TGCGCCAGCGCACTAGCGGGGGCCCTCGGAGATACGCAGTATTTT.

CDR3 DNA sequence: TGTGCCAGCAGCTCGTCCGGGACAGGGGCCCCCACAGATACGCAGTATTTT. Translated: CASSSSGTGAPTDTQYF. The chain couples TRBV7-9 to TRBJ2-3; 10 positions agree with TRBD1. After removal of 4 bases from V and 2 bases from J, the junction contained 9 bases not matched to a gene. The CDR3 has 17 residues. CDR1 SEHNR and CDR2 FQNEAQ come from the germline V gene (reference sequence).

The chain joins TRBV13 to TRBJ1-2, with D uncertain. CDR1 is PRHDT, CDR2 FYEKMQ, per germline (reference sequence). The CDR3 spans 14 residues. Between the trimmed V and J ends, which lost 5 bases and 4 bases, there was a span of 14 bases. The CDR3 DNA follows: TGTGCCAGCAGCCCCACCCAAGCTCGCTATGGCTACACCTTC. It encodes CASSPTQARYGYTF.

Concerning this clone: At the DNA level, this CDR3 is encoded by other sequences in the same sample as well. This chain uses TRBV5-1 with TRBJ2-7, with D possibly matching TRBD1 (6 bases). This CDR3 comprises 14 residues. Trimming pared 0 bases from V and 3 bases from J, leaving 10 bases between. Germline assignment: CDR1 SGHRS and CDR2 YFSETQ. CDR3 region: CASSLGQGFYEQYF. Written as DNA, the CDR3 is TGCGCCAGCAGCTTGGGGCAGGGGTTCTACGAGCAGTACTTC.

This chain connects TRBV19 to TRBJ1-6, with unresolved D. V was shortened by 7 bases and J by 12 bases, with 22 bases between the two germline ends. The CDR3 sequence is 15 residues long. Looked up from germline, CDR1 is LNHDA and CDR2 is SQIVND (reference sequence). This CDR3 reads CASTFLGPTRGPLHF. In nucleotides, the CDR3 is TGTGCCAGTACCTTCCTCGGTCCAACTCGAGGACCCCTCCACTTT.

The genes are TRBV9 and TRBJ2-3, with D perhaps matching TRBD1 (6 bases). The ends were cut back, 3 bases at V and 2 bases at J, with 13 bases in the middle. The length of the CDR3 is 15 residues. Looked up from germline, CDR1 is SGDLS and CDR2 is YYNGEE. CDR3 nucleotide sequence: TGTGCCAGCAGCGGAGGGGGATCCATCACAGATACGCAGTATTTT. Protein product: CASSGGGSITDTQYF.

Concerning this clone itself: A junction end diverges from the germline sequence, so it may reflect a read error. V and J are TRBV7-9 and TRBJ1-4; weak D call: TRBD1 (6 bases). Germline CDR1 SEHNR, CDR2 FQNEAQ (reference sequence). The CDR3 spans 14 residues. CDR3 sequence: CASNLRGGGEKLFF. CDR3 nucleotide sequence: TGTGCCAGCAACTTAAGGGGGGGCGGCGAAAAACTGTTTTTT.